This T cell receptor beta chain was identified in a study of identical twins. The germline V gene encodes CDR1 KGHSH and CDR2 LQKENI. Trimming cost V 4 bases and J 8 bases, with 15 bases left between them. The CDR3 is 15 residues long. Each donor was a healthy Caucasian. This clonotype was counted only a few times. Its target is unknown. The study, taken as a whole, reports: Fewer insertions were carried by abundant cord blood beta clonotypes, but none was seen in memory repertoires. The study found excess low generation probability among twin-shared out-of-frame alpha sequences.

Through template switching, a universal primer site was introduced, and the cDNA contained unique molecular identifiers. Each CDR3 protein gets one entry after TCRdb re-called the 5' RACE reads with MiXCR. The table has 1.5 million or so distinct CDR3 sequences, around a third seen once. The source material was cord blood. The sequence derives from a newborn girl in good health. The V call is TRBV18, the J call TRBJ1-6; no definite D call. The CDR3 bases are TGTGCCAGCTCACTCTCCGAGACATCTCATTCACCCCTCCACTTT. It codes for CASSLSETSHSPLHF.